This T cell receptor (beta chain) derives from a study of tumor-infiltrating lymphocytes in primary liver carcinoma (dated by TCRdb to 2016 to 2017). Looking at the study overall: Of the five patients, three men and two women aged 30 to 69 years, four had hepatocellular carcinoma and one had combined HCC and intrahepatic cholangiocarcinoma. Repertoires from technical replicates were highly reproducible, with mean shared-clone rates about 0.88 and correlation coefficients above 0.95. The five patients had tumors staged T1-T3 N0M0, with maximum diameters ranging from roughly 4 to 10 cm. For each liver tumor, the study sampled five regions along with adjacent normal tissue and blood, and applied TCRbeta repertoire sequencing, expression microarrays and whole-exome sequencing. A total of roughly 35 specimens from 5 patients went through TCRbeta repertoire sequencing, namely 25 tumor regions, 5 adjacent noncancerous liver tissues and 5 peripheral blood samples. Samples yielded roughly 3.5 to 8 million productive TCRbeta reads; read depth did not differ significantly between tissue types. Broader findings and caveats from the paper: Only the TCR beta chain was sequenced, which likely underestimates true repertoire diversity because unpaired alpha chains were not captured. Because the samples were bulk and unsorted, CD4+ and CD8+ T cell repertoires could not be compared. The top 250 clones accounted for a significantly greater share of the repertoire in tumors than in blood (p = 0.039). The study included only four to six patients, and the authors note findings should be validated in a larger study. Repertoire overlap was higher between tumor regions (mean around 35%) than tumor-adjacent (roughly 17%) or tumor-blood (approximately 14%) pairs, consistent with antigen-driven expansion.

This clonotype appeared many times. Its cognate antigen has yet to be identified. Qualities for individual bases were not recorded, and no much larger clone is one base off. Clipping removes 7 bases from V and 4 bases from J, with 6 as the unmatched junction base count. Measured from the cysteine to the phenylalanine, the CDR3 is 14 residues long. Just CDR3 DNA is preserved here, 42 bases in frame from base 1. The germline V gene sets CDR1 to MNHEY and CDR2 to SVGEGT. Without any cell sorting, total RNA and DNA were co-extracted from about 20-30 mg of bulk tissue using the AllPrep DNA/RNA mini kit. Surgical resection was performed in China between 2015 and early 2016 on about 5 patients with histopathologically diagnosed primary liver carcinoma. Patients had chronic HBV infection and were treatment-naive at sampling. Fresh tumor and adjacent tissue pieces were bisected, with one half stored in RNAlater at -80 degrees C and the other half sent for histology.

Starting from about 500 ng total RNA, TCRbeta-specific cDNA was produced by reverse transcription with a constant-region primer and ProtoScript II reverse transcriptase. The TCRbeta libraries were prepared through three rounds of nested multiplex PCR following a slightly modified ARM-PCR procedure. Each of the first two PCR rounds ran for nine to eleven cycles and used multiplex TRBV1-TRBV30 forward primers together with a Cbeta reverse primer. A final 25-cycle PCR with Deep VentR polymerase added sample barcodes and Illumina adapters. Before sequencing, amplicons of 200-500 bp were gel-purified using a QIAquick gel extraction kit. TCRbeta amplicons were sequenced on an Illumina HiSeq 2500 with 250-bp paired-end reads. As for how the authors treated the data: Trimmomatic v0.33 was used to quality-trim the reads, and FLASH v1.2.11 was used to merge paired reads so that full CDR3 sequences could be recovered. V, D and J germline segments were assigned to the rearranged TCRbeta sequences using MiGEC v1.2.1b. VDJtools v1.0.0 computed clonotype statistics and Shannon-Wiener diversity indices. To reduce sampling bias, subsequent analyses other than the diversity analysis used only the 250 most abundant clonotypes in each sample. The raw public data were reprocessed by TCRdb itself: fastp quality trimming at Q25, MiXCR clonotype calling, in-frame beta chains only. Here each entry gathers all rows of one CDR3 protein and keeps the most common genes and DNA. TCRdb's processing, not the authors', yielded these V and J calls. Recorded for this sample are 35,000 to 45,000 distinct CDR3 sequences; more than 60% of them occurred a single time. More than 35% of the sample is taken by the ten largest.

The chain employs TRBV6-2 or TRBV6-3 and TRBJ2-1, and TRBD2 aligns with 8 junction nucleotides. The clonotype comes from a young woman with primary liver carcinoma and hepatitis B virus infection. The source material was tumor-adjacent normal liver tissue. The DNA sequence reads TGTGCCAGCAAGTGGGAGCGGGAGTACAATGAGCAGTTCTTC. Translation gives CASKWEREYNEQFF.